This T cell receptor beta chain was captured in a study of blood T cell repertoires in COVID-19. At the level of the study: Samples came from the United States, Italy and Spain, spanning acute and convalescent COVID-19. PBMCs, B-cell-depleted T cells, or T cells provided the cDNA or gDNA that made up the material.

Authors' analysis steps: Quantification of nucleated cells was approximated via reference gene primer amplification. Method: immunoSEQ multiplex PCR; TCRdb's copy keeps in-frame clones and lacks some. V, J and clone size were drawn from that table, and D and trimming were deduced from the DNA. Of approximately 260,000 clones in the sample, roughly 82% are singletons; the top ten hold 4.5% to 6%. This clone came up a few times. The germline V and J ends were trimmed by 0 bases and 6 bases, with 8 bases remaining between them. This CDR3 contains 13 residues. From germline, CDR1 is MNHEY and CDR2 SMNVEV (reference sequence).

The rearrangement uses TRBV27 and TRBJ1-1; D unresolved. The receptor was derived from an elderly woman with active or convalescent COVID-19. Specimen: peripheral blood. This CDR3 is CASSLSFGAEAFF. The CDR3 coding sequence is TGTGCCAGCAGTTTATCGTTCGGGGCTGAAGCTTTCTTT.